The entry below gives a single T cell receptor (beta chain) sequence along with its context. Antigen specificity is unknown. This sample was taken from a study of CD8 T cells in Susac syndrome. V was shortened by 10 bases and J by 9 bases, with 21 bases between the two germline ends. CDR1 SNHLY and CDR2 FYNNEI come from the germline V gene. The CDR3 is 13 amino acids. Study conclusions and caveats: It was acknowledged in the study that the number of individuals who were included in its TCR sequencing and HLA analysis was relatively small.

A quantity of roughly 0.5 to 1 ug RNA underwent reverse transcription using random hexamers. The method of amplification for TCR beta CDR3 was immunoSEQ multiplex PCR, covering 54 Vbeta and 13 Jbeta. One entry per CDR3 protein results from TCRdb running MiXCR on the immunoSEQ multiplex PCR reads. This sample has 40,000 to 60,000 distinct CDR3 sequences; 93% occur once, and the top ten carry approximately 0.49%. Specimen: CD8+ T cells from PBMCs. This TCR was recovered from a human donor with multiple sclerosis. V and J are TRBV2 and TRBJ2-5; tentative D call: TRBD2 (6 bases). In DNA form, the CDR3 reads TGTGCCACCCCGACTGAGCTAACGGGGGCCCAGTACTTC. Amino acid sequence: CATPTELTGAQYF.